The 27 T cell receptor beta chains below all came from one sample that was sequenced in a study of blood T cell repertoires in COVID-19. The method was immunoSEQ multiplex PCR; TCRdb's version includes in-frame clones alone and lacks a portion of them. This repertoire shows about 240,000 clones, roughly 90% found once; its top ten account for roughly 7%. Sequenced input: peripheral blood. The receptors stem from a man aged 55 to 70 who had recovered from COVID-19.

The sample holds one count of this clone. The chain uses TRBV6-5 and TRBJ2-7; D perhaps matches TRBD1 (6 bases). Looked up from germline, CDR1 is MNHEY and CDR2 is SVGAGI. The CDR3 totals 14 residues. With 6 bases removed from V and 2 bases from J, the gap between germline ends came to 14 bases. Here the CDR3 reads CASSPRDTTYEQYV. The CDR3 DNA is TGTGCCAGCAGCCCCCGGGACACCACCTACGAGCAGTACGTC.

V usage is TRBV6-5 and J usage is TRBJ2-7; 7 bases line up with TRBD1. The CDR3 totals 12 residues. Per the germline V gene, CDR1 is MNHEY and CDR2 is SVGAGI. J was trimmed by 9 bases and V by 8 bases; bases with no gene match: 10. The CDR3 spells CASGDSRSGQYF. CDR3 DNA: TGTGCCAGCGGGGACAGCCGATCTGGGCAGTACTTC.

The gene calls are TRBV24-1 and TRBJ1-5, with 8 bases lining up with TRBD1. Germline V gene data show CDR1 as KGHDR and CDR2 as SFDVKD. The CDR3 loop spans 15 amino acids. Losses at the gene ends were 8 bases for V and 3 bases for J; bases not matched to a gene: 8. The CDR3 here is CATNLRQGFNQPQHF. CDR3 bases: TGTGCCACCAACCTAAGACAGGGGTTCAATCAGCCCCAGCATTTT.

The J gene is TRBJ1-4, the V gene TRBV27; unclear D gene. Germline V CDR1 and CDR2: MNHEY, SMNVEV (reference sequence). The V gene lost 5 bases and the J gene lost 7 bases, with 17 bases spanning the gap. CDR3 size: 15 residues. The DNA for the CDR3 is TGTGCCAGCAGTCCGCGGACTCCGGCGGTTGAAAAACTGTTTTTT. This codes for CASSPRTPAVEKLFF.

Comment on this clone: In this CDR3 the conserved last residue, phenylalanine or tryptophan, is missing, so a read error is likely. Because the CDR3's place on the DNA is in doubt, the DNA is left out and the CDR3 is given as listed by TCRdb. V is TRBV4-2 and J is TRBJ1-5; TRBD1 is taken as the D call from the table, unchecked against the DNA. The CDR3 has 13 amino acids, counting both end residues. Looked up from germline, CDR1 is LGHNA and CDR2 is YNFKEQ. The CDR3: CASSPLHRTGGRL.

V gene TRBV5-4 combines with J gene TRBJ1-1, with D unresolved. Germline V gene data show CDR1 as SGHNT and CDR2 as YYREEE (reference sequence). The CDR3 covers 15 residues. With 2 bases removed from V and 1 base from J, the gap between germline ends came to 12 bases. In nucleotides, the CDR3 is TGTGCCAGCAGCTTCAAGTTACCAGGGAACACTGAAGCTTTCTTT. This codes for CASSFKLPGNTEAFF.

This chain uses TRBV7-2 with TRBJ1-2, with 12 bases that match TRBD1. V dropped 4 bases and J dropped 2; count of bases not matched to a gene: 5. Looked up from germline, CDR1 is SGHTA and CDR2 is FQGNSA. There are 16 residues in the CDR3. The CDR3, as DNA: TGTGCCAGCAGCTGGGGACAGGGGGCGCGGAACTATGGCTACACCTTC. Translating it yields CASSWGQGARNYGYTF.

The CDR3 is CASSFDRVKEQYV. Written as DNA, the CDR3 is TGTGCCAGCAGCTTCGACAGGGTAAAGGAGCAGTACGTC. The rearrangement links TRBV5-8 to TRBJ2-7; 7 nucleotides match TRBD1. This CDR3 is 13 amino acids long. Germline CDR1 reads SGHTS; CDR2 reads YDEGEE. V lost 2 bases and J lost 7; bases outside the gene matches: 6.

The chain uses TRBV4-2 and TRBJ1-1, with D possibly matching TRBD1 (5 bases). The CDR3 totals 18 residues. With 0 bases removed from V and 2 bases from J, the gap between germline ends came to 19 bases. The germline V gene encodes CDR1 LGHNA and CDR2 YNFKEQ. The CDR3 sequence: CASSQDWGIGGLNTEAFF. DNA of the CDR3: TGTGCCAGCAGCCAAGATTGGGGTATCGGGGGACTCAACACTGAAGCTTTCTTT.

The rearrangement links TRBV5-1 to TRBJ1-2; no definite D call. Germline V gene data show CDR1 as SGHRS and CDR2 as YFSETQ. The germline V and J ends were trimmed by 4 bases and 0 bases, with 10 bases remaining between them. This CDR3 comprises 14 residues. The CDR3 is CASSLQPPNYGYTF. CDR3 nucleotides: TGCGCCAGCAGCCTACAGCCGCCTAACTATGGCTACACCTTC.

The J gene is TRBJ2-7, the V gene TRBV5-1; TRBD1 agrees at 10 bases. V lost 3 bases to trimming and J lost 3 bases; unmatched junction nucleotides: 6. Germline-derived CDR1 and CDR2 are SGHRS and YFSETQ. This CDR3 region has 15 residues. The CDR3 loop reads CASSSGTGAFYEQYV. DNA for the CDR3: TGCGCCAGCAGCTCGGGGACAGGGGCCTTCTACGAGCAGTACGTC.

This chain joins TRBV25-1 and TRBJ2-3; D is unclear. The germline CDR1 and CDR2 sequences are MGHDK and SYGVNS. Deletions cut 3 bases from V and 1 base from J, with 14 bases between. The CDR3 spans 16 residues. CDR3 nucleotides: TGTGCCAGCAGTGAGAACCCCAGTGTGGGCACAGATACGCAGTATTTT. Amino acids: CASSENPSVGTDTQYF.

The table lists this clone with a count of one. The chain joins TRBV6-5 to TRBJ1-2; TRBD1 is a possible D gene (6 bases). Between the trimmed V and J ends, which lost 6 bases and 8 bases, there was a span of 13 bases. Germline CDR1 reads MNHEY; CDR2 reads SVGAGI. This CDR3 region has 12 residues. CDR3 bases: TGTGCCAGCAGGTCAGGGGACCGAGGCTACACCTTC. This translates into CASRSGDRGYTF.

The gene calls are TRBV4-1 and TRBJ2-3; 10 nucleotides agree with TRBD2. Germline V CDR1 and CDR2: MGHRA, YSYEKL. The CDR3 sequence is 17 residues long. After removal of 1 base from V and 3 bases from J, the junction contained 7 bases not matched to a gene. The CDR3 DNA is TGCGCCAGCAGCCAAGCTAGCGGGGGATTGAGGACAGATACGCAGTATTTT. Translating gives CASSQASGGLRTDTQYF.

The chain links TRBV4-1 to TRBJ1-4; the D is unclear. The CDR3 length is 18 residues. V gave up 0 bases and J gave up 2 bases, with 16 bases separating them. Germline-derived CDR1 and CDR2 are MGHRA and YSYEKL. CDR3 sequence: CASSQDALGWATNEKLFF. In nucleotides, the CDR3 is TGCGCCAGCAGCCAAGATGCGCTCGGCTGGGCCACTAATGAAAAACTGTTTTTT.

Notes on this clone: Other DNA sequences of this sample code for an identical CDR3. The J gene is TRBJ1-2, the V gene TRBV5-1, with TRBD1 matching 11 bases. J lost 3 bases, V lost 1 base, and 2 bases had no gene match. CDR3 length equals 15 residues. Germline V gene sequence: CDR1 SGHRS, CDR2 YFSETQ. The CDR3 loop reads CASSLLGQGDYGYTF. The CDR3 DNA sequence: TGCGCCAGCAGCTTGCTGGGACAGGGGGACTATGGCTACACCTTC.

This chain connects TRBV10-3 to TRBJ2-7, with D possibly being TRBD1 (6 bases). This CDR3 has 12 residues. The V end was cut by 2 bases, the J end by 7 bases, with 9 bases between. In germline, CDR1 is ENHRY, CDR2 SYGVKD. The CDR3 coding sequence is TGTGCCATCAGTGAGCCAGGGGATGAGCAGTACGTC. It encodes CAISEPGDEQYV.

Only a few counts were recorded for this clone. This chain joins TRBV27 and TRBJ1-6; D possibly corresponds to TRBD1 (5 bases). V dropped 7 bases and J dropped 1 base, with 14 bases sitting between them. This CDR3 has 16 amino acids. Germline V gives CDR1 MNHEY, CDR2 SMNVEV (reference sequence). The CDR3 DNA reads as TGTGCCAGCACTCTTATGGGGGGGTCCTATAATTCACCCCTCCACTTT. Encoded protein: CASTLMGGSYNSPLHF.

V usage is TRBV6-5 and J usage is TRBJ2-7; D unresolved. V was trimmed by 4 bases and J by 0 bases, leaving 7 bases between them. Germline values: CDR1 MNHEY, CDR2 SVGAGI. This CDR3 region has 13 residues. The CDR3 nucleotides read TGTGCCAGCAGTTCCCCCAACTCCTACGAGCAGTACTTC. This translates into CASSSPNSYEQYF.

This sequence joins TRBV11-2 and TRBJ2-5; no clear D gene. In germline, CDR1 is SGHAT, CDR2 FQNNGV. The CDR3 is made up of 13 amino acids. Trimming removed 3 bases at V and 5 bases at J, with 10 bases between. The CDR3 DNA is TGTGCCAGCAGCTTGGCAGGTCGGGAGACCCAGTACTTC. Residues: CASSLAGRETQYF. The whole variable domain, remainder taken from reference TRBV11-2 and TRBJ2-5, is EAGVAQSPRYKIIEKRQSVAFWCNPISGHATLYWYQQILGQGPKLLIQFQNNGVVDDSQLPKDRFSAERLKGVDSTLKIQPAKLEDSAVYLCASSLAGRETQYFGPGTRLLVL.

This chain connects TRBV14 to TRBJ1-1, with 12 bases identical to TRBD1. J was trimmed by 5 bases and V by 3 bases; bases with no gene match: 7. Germline CDR1 reads SGHDN; CDR2 reads FVKESK. This CDR3 contains 16 residues. This CDR3 is CASSQTGTGGKTEAFF. For the CDR3, the DNA is TGTGCCAGCAGCCAGACCGGGACAGGGGGCAAGACTGAAGCTTTCTTT.

The chain has TRBV7-8 and TRBJ2-5, with unresolved D. This CDR3 spans 12 amino acids. Trimming shortened V by 3 bases and J by 3 bases, and 5 bases separated the two germline ends. CDR1 and CDR2 (germline): SGHVS, FQNEAQ. The CDR3 region is CASSFNEETQYF. The CDR3 coding sequence is TGTGCCAGCAGCTTCAATGAAGAGACCCAGTACTTC. Filled out from reference TRBV7-8 and TRBJ2-5, the complete variable domain reads GAGVSQSPRYKVAKRGQDVALRCDPISGHVSLFWYQQALGQGPEFLTYFQNEAQLDKSGLPSDRFFAERPEGSVSTLKIQRTQQEDSAVYLCASSFNEETQYFGPGTRLLVL.

The V call is TRBV5-1, the J call TRBJ2-2; 7 nucleotides align to TRBD2. The CDR3 is 14 amino acids. The V gene end was trimmed by 2 bases and the J gene end by 3 bases; junction bases not matched to a gene: 1. Germline CDR1 SGHRS, CDR2 YFSETQ. The CDR3 DNA reads as TGCGCCAGCAGCTTCACTAGCGACACCGGGGAGCTGTTTTTT. As protein: CASSFTSDTGELFF.

The genes are TRBV2 and TRBJ2-3, with TRBD2 identical over 8 bases. There are 15 residues in the CDR3. CDR1 and CDR2 (germline): SNHLY, FYNNEI. V shed 3 bases, J shed 3 bases, and the junction held 5 bases outside the gene matches. The CDR3 DNA reads as TGTGCCAGCAGTGAGCGGGGGGATTTTACAGATACGCAGTATTTT. Protein sequence: CASSERGDFTDTQYF. The variable domain in full, completed from reference TRBV2 and TRBJ2-3, reads EPEVTQTPSHQVTQMGQEVILRCVPISNHLYFYWYRQILGQKVEFLVSFYNNEISEKSEIFDDQFSVERPDGSNFTLKIRSTKLEDSAMYFCASSERGDFTDTQYFGPGTRLTVL.

The chain links TRBV10-3 to TRBJ2-5; 12 nucleotides agree with TRBD2. This CDR3 is 15 amino acids long. The ends lost 5 bases at V and 1 base at J; junction bases unmatched: 2. Per germline, CDR1 ENHRY and CDR2 SYGVKD. The CDR3 DNA reads as TGTGCCATCAGTACACTAGCGGGGGGCCAAGAGACCCAGTACTTC. Residues: CAISTLAGGQETQYF.

The chain joins TRBV3-1 (or the pseudogene TRBV3-2) to TRBJ2-7, with 11 bases that match TRBD2. Trimming at V came to 1 base and at J to 7 bases, leaving 9 bases not matched to a gene. The CDR3 spans 16 residues. The germline CDR1 and CDR2 sequences are LGHDT and YNNKEL (reference sequence). The CDR3 loop reads CASSQGLASGGNEQYF. For the CDR3, the DNA is TGTGCCAGCAGCCAAGGTTTGGCTAGCGGGGGGAATGAGCAGTACTTC.

The V call is TRBV7-9, the J call TRBJ1-2; 9 bases align to TRBD1. The CDR3 covers 16 residues. Trimming took 5 bases from V and 2 from J; bases not matched to a gene: 9. Germline loops: CDR1 SEHNR, CDR2 FQNEAQ (reference sequence). CDR3 in DNA: TGTGCCAGCAGCCGCGGCGGACAGGGGTTCAACTATGGCTACACCTTC. It specifies CASSRGGQGFNYGYTF. The full variable domain, rest sourced from reference TRBV7-9 and TRBJ1-2, is DTGVSQNPRHKITKRGQNVTFRCDPISEHNRLYWYRQTLGQGPEFLTYFQNEAQLEKSRLLSDRFSAERPKGSFSTLEIQRTEQGDSAMYLCASSRGGQGFNYGYTFGSGTRLTVV.